A selection of T cell receptor beta chains follows, all from one sample in a study of graft-versus-host responses after intestinal transplantation. Their target antigens are unknown. Here immunoSEQ multiplex PCR was the method, and the copy in TCRdb shows in-frame clones only, minus some. The sample records some 90,000 clones, more than 90% being singletons. The sequenced sample was unstimulated CD4+ T cells sorted from spleen or lymph node cells, obtained before intestinal transplant. These receptors were taken from a human donor who received an intestinal transplant. Each CDR3 is given with its conserved first and last residue. D genes are given only for firm matches. Size values are once, few and many counts, or a class for expanded clones, and some rows have none.

v_call,clone_size,j_call,d_call,cdr3_aa,cdr3_nt
TRBV19,.,TRBJ2-7,.,CASSIGRGVGNEQYF,TGTGCCAGTAGTATCGGCAGGGGAGTAGGCAACGAGCAGTACTTC
TRBV27,once,TRBJ2-3,.,CASTGPRGDTQYF,TGTGCCAGCACGGGACCGAGAGGAGATACGCAGTATTTT
TRBV4-1,.,TRBJ2-6,TRBD1,CASSQVETGGSGANVLTF,TGCGCCAGCAGCCAAGTGGAGACAGGGGGCTCTGGGGCCAACGTCCTGACTTTC
TRBV6-1,.,TRBJ1-5,.,CASSEASIQPQHF,TGTGCCAGCAGTGAAGCGTCGATTCAGCCCCAGCATTTT
TRBV2,.,TRBJ1-4,.,CASILMAGAGELFF,TGTGCCAGCATATTGATGGCGGGAGCGGGGGAACTGTTTTTT
TRBV27,.,TRBJ2-5,TRBD1,CASSLSRTGMSLATQYF,TGTGCCAGCAGTTTATCCCGGACAGGGATGTCACTTGCGACCCAGTACTTC
TRBV18,.,TRBJ2-2,TRBD2,CASSPRAGGPFTGELFF,TGTGCCAGCTCACCACGAGCGGGAGGGCCGTTTACCGGGGAGCTGTTTTTT
TRBV5-1,.,TRBJ2-1,.,CASSSGLLASSSYNEQFF,TGCGCCAGCAGCTCCGGCTTATTAGCGAGTAGCTCCTACAATGAGCAGTTCTTC
TRBV5-4,.,TRBJ1-6,.,CASSRSGSYNSPLHF,TGTGCCAGCAGCCGCAGTGGTTCCTATAATTCACCCCTCCACTTT
TRBV19,once,TRBJ2-1,TRBD1,CASSLGVQGVNEQFF,TGTGCCAGTAGTTTAGGGGTACAGGGGGTCAATGAGCAGTTCTTC
TRBV5-6,.,TRBJ2-7,.,CASSFETSRVREQYF,TGTGCCAGCAGCTTTGAGACTAGTCGGGTACGCGAGCAGTACTTC
TRBV28,once,TRBJ2-4,TRBD1,CAIQGARNIQYF,TGTGCCATTCAGGGGGCCAGAAACATTCAGTACTTC
TRBV7-9,few,TRBJ2-7,.,CASSFSYEQYF,TGTGCCAGCAGCTTCTCCTACGAGCAGTACTTC
TRBV2,.,TRBJ2-2,TRBD1,CASNYLRDRVDAGELFF,TGTGCCAGCAACTACCTCCGGGACAGGGTGGATGCCGGGGAGCTGTTTTTT
TRBV6-5,once,TRBJ2-7,TRBD1,CASSRGDRGNYEQYF,TGTGCCAGCAGTAGAGGCGACAGGGGGAACTACGAGCAGTACTTC
TRBV5-4,once,TRBJ2-2,TRBD1,CASSRGQGPGELFF,TGTGCCAGCAGCCGGGGACAGGGGCCCGGGGAGCTGTTTTTT
TRBV7-9,few,TRBJ2-3,TRBD2,CASSLSLAGATDTQYF,TGTGCCAGCAGCCTCTCACTAGCGGGAGCCACAGATACGCAGTATTTT
TRBV5-1,.,TRBJ2-7,TRBD1,CASSLPPGTGRTGEQYF,TGCGCCAGCAGCTTACCCCCCGGGACAGGTAGAACGGGAGAGCAGTACTTC
TRBV11-3,.,TRBJ2-2,.,CASSLMRESGELFF,TGTGCCAGCAGCTTAATGCGGGAAAGCGGGGAGCTGTTTTTT
TRBV14,.,TRBJ1-2,.,CASSQIIGGPTPNYGYTF,TGTGCCAGCAGCCAGATAATAGGGGGACCGACCCCTAACTATGGCTACACCTTC
TRBV6-5,.,TRBJ2-7,.,CASSYLARREQYF,TGTGCCAGCAGTTACCTGGCCCGCCGCGAGCAGTACTTC
TRBV18,once,TRBJ2-5,.,CASSQYQETQYF,TGTGCCAGCTCACAGTACCAAGAGACCCAGTACTTC
TRBV6-5,.,TRBJ2-5,.,CASSRLAGWTQYF,TGTGCCAGCAGCCGCCTAGCCGGGTGGACCCAGTACTTC
TRBV28,.,TRBJ2-7,.,CASSFGQFLPGEQYF,TGTGCCAGCAGTTTCGGCCAGTTTCTCCCGGGCGAGCAGTACTTC
TRBV5-1,.,TRBJ2-2,TRBD2,CASSFPSGSDGELFF,TGCGCCAGCAGCTTTCCTAGCGGGAGTGACGGGGAGCTGTTTTTT
TRBV11-2,once,TRBJ2-7,.,CASSLDSSPYEQYF,TGTGCCAGCAGCTTAGATAGTTCCCCATACGAGCAGTACTTC
TRBV27,.,TRBJ2-2,TRBD1,CASREQGARGGDTGELFF,TGTGCCAGCAGGGAACAGGGGGCGCGGGGTGGGGACACCGGGGAGCTGTTTTTT
TRBV27,.,TRBJ2-1,TRBD2,CASSLGLGYNEQFF,TGTGCCAGCAGTTTAGGACTAGGCTACAATGAGCAGTTCTTC
TRBV6-5,.,TRBJ2-7,.,CASSFGTFYEQYF,TGTGCCAGCAGCTTCGGGACTTTCTACGAGCAGTACTTC
TRBV5-1,.,TRBJ2-7,.,CASSTSREHEQYF,TGCGCCAGCAGCACCTCCCGGGAACACGAGCAGTACTTC
TRBV7-6,.,TRBJ2-1,TRBD2,CASSRLAEAYNEQFF,TGTGCCAGCAGCCGACTAGCGGAAGCCTACAATGAGCAGTTCTTC
TRBV30,once,TRBJ2-7,TRBD1,CAGGQYEQYF,TGTGCCGGGGGACAGTACGAGCAGTACTTC
TRBV5-8,.,TRBJ2-7,TRBD2,CASSLDRLAGAYEQYF,TGTGCCAGCAGCCTCGACAGGCTAGCGGGAGCGTACGAGCAGTACTTC
TRBV4-1,.,TRBJ2-5,.,CASSQGGAQETQYF,TGCGCCAGCAGCCAAGGGGGGGCCCAAGAGACCCAGTACTTC
TRBV19,.,TRBJ1-1,.,CASSPVPTGSTEAFF,TGTGCCAGTAGTCCGGTCCCAACAGGGAGCACTGAAGCTTTCTTT
TRBV5-1,.,TRBJ2-7,.,CASSLTGNYEQYF,TGCGCCAGCAGCTTGACAGGGAACTACGAGCAGTACTTC
TRBV14,.,TRBJ2-1,.,CASSPPRGGRAPYNEQFF,TGTGCCAGCAGCCCGCCCCGGGGAGGACGAGCACCCTACAATGAGCAGTTCTTC
TRBV28,.,TRBJ2-1,TRBD2,CASSFMAQGGLAGVPIYYNEQFF,TGTGCCAGCAGTTTCATGGCTCAGGGAGGACTAGCGGGAGTGCCTATCTATTACAATGAGCAGTTCTTC
TRBV5-6,.,TRBJ2-2,TRBD1,CASSPQTGGNTGELFF,TGTGCCAGCAGCCCACAAACAGGGGGTAACACCGGGGAGCTGTTTTTT
TRBV15,.,TRBJ2-2,TRBD1,CATSRGPGELFF,TGCGCCACCAGCAGGGGGCCCGGGGAGCTGTTTTTT
TRBV5-4,.,TRBJ2-4,TRBD2,CASSFAGGAKNIQYF,TGTGCCAGCAGCTTCGCGGGAGGCGCCAAAAACATTCAGTACTTC
TRBV10-3,.,TRBJ1-2,TRBD1,CAIRGDRGVEGYTF,TGTGCCATCAGGGGGGACAGGGGAGTAGAGGGCTACACCTTC
TRBV7-2,.,TRBJ1-1,TRBD1,CASSSYAGTESEAFF,TGTGCCAGCAGCTCATACGCCGGGACAGAGAGCGAAGCTTTCTTT
TRBV30,once,TRBJ1-1,.,CAWRNPGRDEAFF,TGTGCCTGGCGAAACCCAGGGAGGGACGAAGCTTTCTTT
TRBV29-1,.,TRBJ2-5,TRBD1,CSVGQGKRTQETQYF,TGCAGCGTTGGACAGGGTAAAAGAACCCAAGAGACCCAGTACTTC
TRBV2,.,TRBJ1-4,.,CASLRGGNEKLFF,TGTGCCAGCCTCCGGGGAGGGAATGAAAAACTGTTTTTT
TRBV19,.,TRBJ2-7,.,CATSPYEQYF,TGTGCCACCTCCCCTTACGAGCAGTACTTC
TRBV5-1,.,TRBJ1-4,TRBD1,CASSLGTGKMEKLFF,TGCGCCAGCAGCTTGGGGACAGGGAAGATGGAAAAACTGTTTTTT
TRBV5-1,once,TRBJ2-7,.,CASGGGLLDSYEQYF,TGCGCCAGCGGCGGTGGACTATTGGACTCCTACGAGCAGTACTTC
TRBV10-3,.,TRBJ1-6,.,CAIRGGGINNSPLHF,TGTGCCATCAGGGGGGGAGGGATAAATAATTCACCCCTCCACTTT
TRBV2,.,TRBJ2-7,TRBD1,CASMTDRVGEQYF,TGTGCCAGCATGACCGACAGGGTAGGGGAGCAGTACTTC
TRBV5-4,.,TRBJ2-2,TRBD2,CASSSSGSTAGELFF,TGTGCCAGCAGCTCCAGCGGGAGTACAGCCGGGGAGCTGTTTTTT
TRBV5-1,.,TRBJ1-1,.,CASSLTPNTEAFF,TGCGCCAGCAGCCTGACACCGAACACTGAAGCTTTCTTT
TRBV29-1,.,TRBJ1-1,.,CSAWIQGVTEAFF,TGCAGCGCTTGGATACAGGGAGTCACTGAAGCTTTCTTT